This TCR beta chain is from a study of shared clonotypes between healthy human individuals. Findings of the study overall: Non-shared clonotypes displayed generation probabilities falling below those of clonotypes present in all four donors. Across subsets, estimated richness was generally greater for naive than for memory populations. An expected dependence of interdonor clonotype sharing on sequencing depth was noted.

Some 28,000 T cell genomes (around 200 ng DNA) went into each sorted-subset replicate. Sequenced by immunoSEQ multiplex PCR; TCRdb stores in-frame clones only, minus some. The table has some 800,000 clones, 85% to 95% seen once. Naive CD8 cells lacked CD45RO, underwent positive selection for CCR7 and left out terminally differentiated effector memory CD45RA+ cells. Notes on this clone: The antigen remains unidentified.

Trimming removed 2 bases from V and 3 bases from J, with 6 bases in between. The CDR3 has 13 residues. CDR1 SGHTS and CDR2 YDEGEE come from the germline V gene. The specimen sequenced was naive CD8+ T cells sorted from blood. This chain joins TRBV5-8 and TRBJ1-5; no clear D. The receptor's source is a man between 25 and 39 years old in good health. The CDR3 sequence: CASSFGYNQPQHF. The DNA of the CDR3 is TGTGCCAGCAGCTTCGGGTACAATCAGCCCCAGCATTTT.